These 2 T cell receptor beta chains originate from one sample sequenced in a study of T cells in Graves' hyperthyroidism and ophthalmopathy. RNA transcripts provided the source from which TCR beta CDR3 regions were amplified. Primed by the HTBI set, a first-round RT-PCR was run on the TCR CDR3. TCRdb independently ran MiXCR on the multiplex PCR reads; one entry per CDR3 protein. The table includes around 350,000 distinct CDR3 sequences, roughly 13% detected once. The sample comprised blood. These receptors were collected from a woman younger than 30 with Graves' hyperthyroidism.

In this sample, this clonotype turned up many times. The chain carries TRBV30 and TRBJ1-4; 10 positions agree with TRBD1. This CDR3 contains 17 residues. Germline-derived CDR1 and CDR2 are GTSNPN and SVGIG (reference sequence). Losses at the gene ends were 5 bases for V and 7 bases for J; bases not matched to a gene: 16. The CDR3 DNA sequence: TGTGCCTGGTCGGACAGGGGGATTCCCGTAGGTGGTGAAAAACTGTTTTTT. This gives the protein CAWSDRGIPVGGEKLFF. The full variable domain, completed using reference TRBV30 and TRBJ1-4, is SQTIHQWPATLVQPVGSPLSLECTVEGTSNPNLYWYRQAAGRGLQLLFYSVGIGQISSEVPQNLSASRPQDRQFILSSKKLLLSDSGFYLCAWSDRGIPVGGEKLFFGSGTQLSVL.

The chain combines TRBV2 with TRBJ1-6; 7 positions agree with TRBD1. The germline V gene has CDR1 SNHLY and CDR2 FYNNEI. The CDR3 runs to 15 residues. The V and J ends lost 6 bases and 7 bases, in that order; junction bases with no gene match: 9. The CDR3 DNA is TGTGCCAGCAGGGTATCGACAGGGCTCAATTCACCCCTCCACTTT. This gives the protein CASRVSTGLNSPLHF. Drawing the rest from reference TRBV2 and TRBJ1-6, the complete variable domain is EPEVTQTPSHQVTQMGQEVILRCVPISNHLYFYWYRQILGQKVEFLVSFYNNEISEKSEIFDDQFSVERPDGSNFTLKIRSTKLEDSAMYFCASRVSTGLNSPLHFGNGTRLTVT.